What follows describes a single TCR beta chain. Its target is unknown. This sample is drawn from a study of Ad26.COV2.S vaccination and SARS-CoV-2 variants. Overall study results and limits: The TCR breadth and depth analyses may have produced an underestimate of total T cell responses.

The germline gives CDR1 SNHLY, CDR2 FYNNEI. V lost 7 bases to trimming and J lost 0 bases, with 16 bases between them. This CDR3 comprises 15 residues. Sequenced by immunoSEQ multiplex PCR; TCRdb stores in-frame clones only, minus some. The sample carries about 400,000 clones, about 85% recorded once. Described treatment: some 19 received Ad26.COV2.S at low or high dose, single or two shots; several received placebo; per-sample allocation not given. Samples came from day 63 after the first vaccine or placebo injection. Whoever gave the sample was an adult aged 18-55 years in Boston. The shot given was an Ad26 vector that makes Wuhan-strain SARS-CoV-2 spike.

The sequenced sample was peripheral blood, obtained in a trial of Ad26.COV2.S vaccine versus placebo. This clonotype originated in a person aged 18 to 59 who received the Ad26.COV2.S COVID-19 vaccine or a placebo. This chain connects TRBV2 to TRBJ2-7; D unclear. CDR3: CASTPLGEYSYEQYF. CDR3 bases: TGTGCCAGCACTCCTCTTGGGGAATACTCCTACGAGCAGTACTTC.